The 7 T cell receptor beta chains presented below share a single source sample, sequenced in a study of T-cell memory formation after mild COVID-19. MiXCR was run by TCRdb on the 5' RACE reads, yielding one entry per CDR3 protein. Among 50,000 to 70,000 distinct CDR3 sequences listed, 12% were seen once. The sample was PBMCs or a T cell subset sorted from them (not recorded which). The receptors come from a man in his late teens or twenties who had mild COVID-19 (a few samples of this study predate the infection). Cell type and time point are not known.

This clonotype has just a few counts. The genes are TRBV7-2 and TRBJ2-2; TRBD1 matches at 9 bases. The V gene's germline CDR1 is SGHTA and CDR2 FQGNSA. The V segment lost 3 bases and the J segment 6 bases; nucleotides outside the gene matches: 8. This CDR3 region has 16 residues. This CDR3 is CASSFPGTGYSGELFF. The CDR3 DNA follows: TGTGCCAGCAGCTTCCCCGGGACAGGGTATTCCGGGGAGCTGTTTTTT.

In this sample, this clonotype turned up many times. The chain links TRBV7-9 to TRBJ2-7; D perhaps matches TRBD1 (5 bases). Per germline, CDR1 SEHNR and CDR2 FQNEAQ (reference sequence). The V gene lost 4 bases and the J gene lost 9 bases, with 10 bases spanning the gap. CDR3 length: 11 amino acids. The DNA of the CDR3 is TGTGCCAGCAGCTCAGGGTTCGGGCAGTACGTC. Amino acid sequence: CASSSGFGQYV.

This clonotype was recorded many times. The J gene is TRBJ2-1, the V gene TRBV9; D call uncertain. Trimming removed 4 bases from V and 4 bases from J, with 9 bases in between. The CDR3 has 13 amino acids. Germline V gene sequence: CDR1 SGDLS, CDR2 YYNGEE. The CDR3 is CASSLTQYNEQFF. CDR3 nucleotides: TGTGCCAGCAGCCTTACCCAATACAATGAGCAGTTCTTC.

This clonotype was counted a few times. The V and J genes are TRBV19 and TRBJ1-1, with D possibly matching TRBD1 (5 bases). The V and J ends lost 2 bases and 5 bases respectively, with 18 bases between them. The germline CDR1 and CDR2 sequences are LNHDA and SQIVND (reference sequence). The CDR3 has 16 amino acids. The CDR3 DNA reads as TGTGCCAGTAGTATATCCCCAGGGATAGGTGGGACTGAAGCTTTCTTT. Residues: CASSISPGIGGTEAFF.

The chain couples TRBV4-3 to TRBJ1-1, with D unresolved. With 1 base removed from V and 5 bases from J, the gap between germline ends came to 14 bases. The CDR3 totals 15 residues. The germline V gene encodes CDR1 LGHNA and CDR2 YSLEER. The CDR3 DNA reads as TGCGCCAGCAGCCAAGCACCGGGGTTAATGACTGAAGCTTTCTTT. Protein: CASSQAPGLMTEAFF.

This clonotype was counted once. Just one base apart from a much larger clone, this may be a read error. The chain uses TRBV7-3 and TRBJ2-1, with 10 bases identical to TRBD2. The germline CDR1 and CDR2 sequences are SGHTA and FQGTGA. The CDR3 consists of 15 residues. The trim removed 4 bases at V and 4 bases at J, leaving 4 bases unmatched. CDR3 sequence reads: CASSSSGGHYNEQFF. The CDR3 DNA sequence: TGTGCCAGCAGCTCTAGCGGGGGCCATTACAATGAGCAGTTCTTC.

The chain couples TRBV7-9 to TRBJ2-7; 7 positions match TRBD1. The CDR3 loop spans 15 amino acids. V trimming: 1 base; J trimming: 6 bases; junction bases outside the gene matches: 9. Germline CDR1 and CDR2: SEHNR and FQNEAQ (reference sequence). For the CDR3, the DNA is TGTGCCAGCAGCTTAGTTCCCAGGGGGTCGTTCGAGCAGTACTTC. Its protein product is CASSLVPRGSFEQYF.